This T cell receptor beta chain was retrieved from a study of glioma-infiltrating T cells after dendritic cell vaccination. Whole-study findings and limits: Estimated pretreatment TIL content predicted outcome after dendritic cell vaccination.

Noted time point: after dendritic cell vaccination, including at tumor progression/relapse. Up to about 2 ug genomic DNA was used for TCRB CDR3 amplification. Clones were sequenced by immunoSEQ multiplex PCR, and TCRdb holds only the in-frame ones, with some missing. The data hold 80,000 to 95,000 clones, with 75% to 90% observed a single time. V lost 2 bases, J lost 2 bases, and 6 bases lay in between. The germline V gene encodes CDR1 SQVTM and CDR2 ANQGSEA. This CDR3 comprises 12 residues. With regard to this clone: Its cognate antigen is unknown.

This sequence originates from a human donor with glioblastoma. This specimen consisted of blood, obtained after dendritic cell vaccination. The chain has TRBV29-1 and TRBJ2-5, with D hard to call. The CDR3 region has the DNA TGCAGCGTTGAACAGTTACAAGAGACCCAGTACTTC. This sequence encodes CSVEQLQETQYF.